The clone carrying this T cell receptor (beta chain) was detected once. This record belongs to a study of blood T cell repertoires in COVID-19. Study-level background: Researchers got acute and convalescent COVID-19 samples from the United States, Italy and Spain. T cells, B-cell-depleted T cells, or PBMCs supplied cDNA or gDNA.

As handled by the study authors: Amplification of reference gene primers was used by the study to estimate nucleated cell counts. The assay was immunoSEQ multiplex PCR, and TCRdb's table has in-frame clones only and misses some. V and J calls plus clone size are reproduced from that table; the DNA served to infer D and trimming. The repertoire holds 80,000 to 130,000 clones, with 91% as singletons. The CDR3 sequence is 13 residues long. This chain links TRBV21-1 with TRBJ2-3; the D segment call TRBD2 is taken from the table without a DNA check. TRBV21-1 is flagged as a pseudogene. The specimen sequenced was peripheral blood. The source of this sequence is a man aged 55 to 70 with acute or convalescent COVID-19. CDR3 amino acids: CPIAGGGTDTQYF. CDR3 bases: TGCCCGATAGCGGGAGGGGGCACAGATACGCAGTATTTT.